These 14 T cell receptor beta chains were all obtained from the same sample, sequenced in a study of control samples from healthy donors and cancer patients. Assay: immunoSEQ multiplex PCR; the TCRdb copy retains only in-frame clones and omits some. The sample lists roughly 400,000 clones; more than 80% were seen once. Sequencing was carried out using PBMCs. Receptors originate from a man aged 35 to 55 with head and neck cancer.

The chain combines TRBV7-2 with TRBJ2-1; tentatively, D is TRBD1 (5 bases). Trimming removed 0 bases from V and 2 bases from J, with 11 bases in between. This CDR3 region has 16 residues. Germline CDR1 and CDR2: SGHTA and FQGNSA. CDR3 residues: CASSLAHQGPYNEQFF. CDR3 sequence (DNA): TGTGCCAGCAGCTTAGCGCACCAGGGCCCCTACAATGAGCAGTTCTTC.

The chain couples TRBV12-3 or TRBV12-4 to TRBJ2-7; no clear D. V gave up 3 bases and J gave up 7 bases, with 13 bases separating them. This CDR3 is 13 amino acids long. CDR3 DNA: TGTGCCAGCAGTTTGAGTGGACCTGGGGAGCAGTACTTC. Its protein is CASSLSGPGEQYF.

This clone has just one count. The V gene is TRBV5-4, the J gene TRBJ2-3; the D gene is possibly TRBD2 (6 bases). The CDR3 has 13 residues. Germline lookup yields CDR1 SGHNT and CDR2 YYREEE (reference sequence). Trimming took 4 bases from V and 3 from J, leaving 9 bases between them. This CDR3 is CASSAGFTDTQYF. CDR3 bases: TGTGCCAGCAGCGCGGGGTTTACAGATACGCAGTATTTT.

This chain uses TRBV27 with TRBJ1-4, with TRBD1 matching over 8 bases. The CDR3 length is 17 residues. V gave up 5 bases and J gave up 5 bases; unmatched junction bases: 13. CDR1 MNHEY and CDR2 SMNVEV come from the germline V gene (reference sequence). The CDR3: CASSPGTGGRVNEKLFF. The CDR3, as DNA: TGTGCCAGCAGTCCTGGGACAGGCGGACGGGTGAATGAAAAACTGTTTTTT.

This chain joins TRBV19 and TRBJ2-1, with D possibly TRBD1 on 6 matching bases. CDR1 and CDR2 from the germline V gene are LNHDA and SQIVND (reference sequence). The CDR3 contains 14 residues. The germline V and J ends were trimmed by 4 bases and 4 bases, with 11 bases remaining between them. CDR3 DNA: TGTGCCAGTAGTACCCGTGGGACATACAATGAGCAGTTCTTC. Its translation: CASSTRGTYNEQFF.

The chain couples TRBV7-9 to TRBJ2-5, with D possibly being TRBD1 (6 bases). V dropped 1 base and J dropped 2 bases, with 8 bases sitting between them. There are 14 residues in the CDR3. The germline V gene has CDR1 SEHNR and CDR2 FQNEAQ (reference sequence). CDR3 DNA sequence: TGTGCCAGCAGCTTAGACGGACAGCAAGAGACCCAGTACTTC. Translating it yields CASSLDGQQETQYF.

The gene calls are TRBV7-8 and TRBJ2-2; D remains ambiguous. In germline, CDR1 is SGHVS, CDR2 FQNEAQ. This CDR3 spans 14 amino acids. The V gene lost 5 bases and the J gene lost 1 base, with 8 bases spanning the gap. CDR3 nucleotide sequence: TGTGCCAGCAGCCCGCTATTGAACACCGGGGAGCTGTTTTTT. Amino acid sequence: CASSPLLNTGELFF.

Sample share makes this clone medium-sized. The chain combines TRBV28 with TRBJ1-1; TRBD1 agrees at 7 bases. Germline loops: CDR1 MDHEN, CDR2 SYDVKM. CDR3 length: 14 residues. J gave up 5 bases and V 2 bases, and 5 bases lay outside the gene matches. CDR3 sequence (DNA): TGTGCCAGCAGTTTAAACCAGGGGGAAACTGAAGCTTTCTTT. It is translated as CASSLNQGETEAFF.

The chain recombines TRBV7-2 with TRBJ2-3; D uncertain. V gave up 1 base and J gave up 9 bases, with 14 bases separating them. This CDR3 spans 14 amino acids. The germline gives CDR1 SGHTA, CDR2 FQGNSA. CDR3 residues: CASSLEGGPHTQYF. The CDR3 region has the DNA TGTGCCAGCAGCTTAGAAGGTGGGCCCCACACGCAGTATTTT.

The genes are TRBV5-6 and TRBJ1-4; no definite D call. CDR1 SGHDT and CDR2 YYEEEE come from the germline V gene. CDR3 length: 15 amino acids. The germline V and J ends were trimmed by 4 bases and 5 bases, with 15 bases remaining between them. CDR3 coding DNA: TGTGCCAGCAGCCCTGCCCCGATGCACAATGAAAAACTGTTTTTT. It codes for CASSPAPMHNEKLFF. The whole variable domain, remainder taken from reference TRBV5-6 and TRBJ1-4, is DAGVTQSPTHLIKTRGQQVTLRCSPKSGHDTVSWYQQALGQGPQFIFQYYEEEERQRGNFPDRFSGHQFPNYSSELNVNALLLGDSALYLCASSPAPMHNEKLFFGSGTQLSVL.

V usage is TRBV5-8 and J usage is TRBJ1-2; TRBD1 aligns across 12 bases. The CDR3 runs to 15 residues. V dropped 0 bases and J dropped 5; count of bases not matched to a gene: 2. Per germline, CDR1 SGHTS and CDR2 YDEGEE. The CDR3 bases are TGTGCCAGCAGCTTGGGGGACAGGGGGCGTTATGGCTACACCTTC. It specifies CASSLGDRGRYGYTF.

This chain links TRBV12-5 with TRBJ2-1; D unresolved. The CDR3 spans 14 residues. Germline CDR1 reads LGHNT; CDR2 reads FRNRAP. Trimming removed 1 base at V and 6 bases at J, with 10 bases between. CDR3 bases: TGTGCTAGTGGTTTGGGGGGATGGGGCAATGAGCAGTTCTTC. This gives the protein CASGLGGWGNEQFF.

This chain uses TRBV18 with TRBJ2-3; D not resolved. V lost 3 bases and J 1 base, leaving 11 bases between the germline ends. The CDR3 runs 15 residues. The germline gives CDR1 KGHSH, CDR2 LQKENI. The CDR3 loop reads CASSPDLPGTDTQYF. The CDR3 DNA reads as TGTGCCAGCTCACCGGACCTCCCGGGCACAGATACGCAGTATTTT. Full variable domain (outside the CDR3, taken from reference TRBV18 and TRBJ2-3): NAGVMQNPRHLVRRRGQEARLRCSPMKGHSHVYWYRQLPEEGLKFMVYLQKENIIDESGMPKERFSAEFPKEGPSILRIQQVVRGDSAAYFCASSPDLPGTDTQYFGPGTRLTVL.

This clone has only a few counts. The CDR3 spells CAGGGGTAYNEQFF. The CDR3 DNA reads as TGTGCCGGGGGGGGCGGAACTGCCTACAATGAGCAGTTCTTC. The J gene is TRBJ2-1, the V gene TRBV30; D is possibly TRBD2 (7 bases). V was shortened by 8 bases and J by 2 bases, with 16 bases between the two germline ends. The length of the CDR3 is 14 residues. CDR1 GTSNPN and CDR2 SVGIG come from the germline V gene (reference sequence).